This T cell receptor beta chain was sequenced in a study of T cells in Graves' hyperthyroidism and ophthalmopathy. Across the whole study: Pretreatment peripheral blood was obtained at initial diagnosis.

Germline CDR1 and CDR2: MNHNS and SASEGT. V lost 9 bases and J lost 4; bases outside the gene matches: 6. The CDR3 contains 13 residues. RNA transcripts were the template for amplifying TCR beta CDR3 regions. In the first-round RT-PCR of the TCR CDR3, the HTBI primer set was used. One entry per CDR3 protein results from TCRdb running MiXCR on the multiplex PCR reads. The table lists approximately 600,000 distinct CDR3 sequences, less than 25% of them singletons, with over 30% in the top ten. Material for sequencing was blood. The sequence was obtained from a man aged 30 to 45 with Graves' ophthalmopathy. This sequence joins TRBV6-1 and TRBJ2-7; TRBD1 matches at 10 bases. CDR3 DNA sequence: TGTGCCAGTAGGGACAGGGGCAAATACGAGCAGTACTTC. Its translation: CASRDRGKYEQYF.